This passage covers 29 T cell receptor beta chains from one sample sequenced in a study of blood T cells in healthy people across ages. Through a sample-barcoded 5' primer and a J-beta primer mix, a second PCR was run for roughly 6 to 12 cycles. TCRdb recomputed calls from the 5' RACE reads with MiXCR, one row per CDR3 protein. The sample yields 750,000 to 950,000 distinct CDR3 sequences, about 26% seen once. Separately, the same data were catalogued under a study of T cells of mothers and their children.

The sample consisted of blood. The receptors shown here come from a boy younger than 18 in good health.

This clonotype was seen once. As DNA, the CDR3 is TGTGCCACCAGTGAACGCAGGTCCGGCTACACCTTC. This sequence encodes CATSERRSGYTF. The rearrangement links TRBV24-1 to TRBJ1-2, with no clear D. From germline, CDR1 is KGHDR and CDR2 SFDVKD. Trimming took off 4 bases at V and 8 bases at J, with 10 bases between the two ends. The length of the CDR3 is 12 residues.

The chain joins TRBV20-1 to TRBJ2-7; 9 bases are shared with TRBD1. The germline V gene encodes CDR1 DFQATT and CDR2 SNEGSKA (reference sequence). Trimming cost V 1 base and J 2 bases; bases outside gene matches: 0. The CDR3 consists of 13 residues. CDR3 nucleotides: TGCAGTGCTAGAGGGGACAGGGCCTACGAGCAGTACTTC. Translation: CSARGDRAYEQYF.

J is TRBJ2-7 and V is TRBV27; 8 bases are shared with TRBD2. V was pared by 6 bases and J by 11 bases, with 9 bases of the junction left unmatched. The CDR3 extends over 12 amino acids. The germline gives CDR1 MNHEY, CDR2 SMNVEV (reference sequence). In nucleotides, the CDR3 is TGTGCCAGCAGCATAGCGGGACTTCATAAGTACTTC. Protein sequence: CASSIAGLHKYF.

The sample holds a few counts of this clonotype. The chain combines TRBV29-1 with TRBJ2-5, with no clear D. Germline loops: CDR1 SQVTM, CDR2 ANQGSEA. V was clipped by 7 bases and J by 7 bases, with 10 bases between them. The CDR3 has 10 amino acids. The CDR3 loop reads CSGLFPTQYF. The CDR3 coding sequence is TGCAGCGGCTTATTTCCGACCCAGTACTTC.

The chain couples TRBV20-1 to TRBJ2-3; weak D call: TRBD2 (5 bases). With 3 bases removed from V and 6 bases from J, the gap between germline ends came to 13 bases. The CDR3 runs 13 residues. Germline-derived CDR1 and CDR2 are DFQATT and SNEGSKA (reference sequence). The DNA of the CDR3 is TGCAGTGCTAGGACTAACCCCACCGATACGCAGTATTTT. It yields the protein CSARTNPTDTQYF.

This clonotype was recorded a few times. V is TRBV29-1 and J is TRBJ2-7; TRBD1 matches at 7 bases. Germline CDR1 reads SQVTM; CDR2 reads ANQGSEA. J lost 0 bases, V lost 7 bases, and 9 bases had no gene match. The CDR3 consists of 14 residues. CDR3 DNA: TGCAGCGCCCAAGGGGGACAGAGCTCCTACGAGCAGTACTTC. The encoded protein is CSAQGGQSSYEQYF.

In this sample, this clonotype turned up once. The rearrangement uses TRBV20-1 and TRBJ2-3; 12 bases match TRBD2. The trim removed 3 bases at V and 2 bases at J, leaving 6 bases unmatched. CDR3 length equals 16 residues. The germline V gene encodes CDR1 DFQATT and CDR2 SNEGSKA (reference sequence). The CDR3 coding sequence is TGCAGTGCTAGTGCCACTAGCGGGGGGACCACAGATACGCAGTATTTT. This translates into CSASATSGGTTDTQYF.

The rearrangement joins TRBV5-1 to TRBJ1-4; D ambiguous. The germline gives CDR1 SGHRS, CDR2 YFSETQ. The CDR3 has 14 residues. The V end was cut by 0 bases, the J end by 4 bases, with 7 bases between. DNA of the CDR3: TGCGCCAGCAGCTTGGACCCAGTTAATGAAAAACTGTTTTTT. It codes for CASSLDPVNEKLFF.

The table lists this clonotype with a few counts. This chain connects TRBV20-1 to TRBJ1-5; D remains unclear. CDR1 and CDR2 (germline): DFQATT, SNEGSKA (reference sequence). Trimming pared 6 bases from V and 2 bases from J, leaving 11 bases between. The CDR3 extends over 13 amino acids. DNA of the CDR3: TGCAGTGCCCTCCCTGACGGCAATCAGCCCCAGCATTTT. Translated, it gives CSALPDGNQPQHF.

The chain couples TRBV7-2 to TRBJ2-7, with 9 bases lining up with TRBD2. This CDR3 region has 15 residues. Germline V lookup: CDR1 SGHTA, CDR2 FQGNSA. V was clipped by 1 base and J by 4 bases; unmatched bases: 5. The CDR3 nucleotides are TGTGCCAGCAGCTTAGTTCCTAGCGGGATGTACGAGCAGTACTTC. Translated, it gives CASSLVPSGMYEQYF.

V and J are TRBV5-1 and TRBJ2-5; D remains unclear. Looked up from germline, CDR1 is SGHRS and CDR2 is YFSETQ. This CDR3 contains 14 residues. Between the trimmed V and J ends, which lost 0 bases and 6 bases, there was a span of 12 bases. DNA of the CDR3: TGCGCCAGCAGCTTGGATCTGGGTGGGAAGACCCAGTACTTC. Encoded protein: CASSLDLGGKTQYF. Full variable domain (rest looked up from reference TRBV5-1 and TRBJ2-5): KAGVTQTPRYLIKTRGQQVTLSCSPISGHRSVSWYQQTPGQGLQFLFEYFSETQRNKGNFPGRFSGRQFSNSRSEMNVSTLELGDSALYLCASSLDLGGKTQYFGPGTRLLVL.

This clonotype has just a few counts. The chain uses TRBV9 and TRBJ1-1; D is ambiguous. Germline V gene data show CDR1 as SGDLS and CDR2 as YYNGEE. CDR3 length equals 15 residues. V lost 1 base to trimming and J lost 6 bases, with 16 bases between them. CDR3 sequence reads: CASSVSGLPGAEAFF. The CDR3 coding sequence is TGTGCCAGCAGCGTATCTGGACTCCCCGGCGCTGAAGCTTTCTTT.

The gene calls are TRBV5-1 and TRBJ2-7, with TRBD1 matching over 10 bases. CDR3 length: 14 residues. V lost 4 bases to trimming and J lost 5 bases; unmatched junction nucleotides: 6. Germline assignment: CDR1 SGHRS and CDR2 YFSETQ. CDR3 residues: CASSAGTGVHEQYF. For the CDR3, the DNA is TGCGCCAGCAGCGCCGGGACAGGGGTCCACGAGCAGTACTTC.

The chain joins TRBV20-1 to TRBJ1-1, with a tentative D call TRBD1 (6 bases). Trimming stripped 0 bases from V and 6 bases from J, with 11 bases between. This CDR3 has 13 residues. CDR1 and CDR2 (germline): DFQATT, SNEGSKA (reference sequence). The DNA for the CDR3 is TGCAGTGCTAGAGATTACAGGGCAGCTGAAGCTTTCTTT. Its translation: CSARDYRAAEAFF.

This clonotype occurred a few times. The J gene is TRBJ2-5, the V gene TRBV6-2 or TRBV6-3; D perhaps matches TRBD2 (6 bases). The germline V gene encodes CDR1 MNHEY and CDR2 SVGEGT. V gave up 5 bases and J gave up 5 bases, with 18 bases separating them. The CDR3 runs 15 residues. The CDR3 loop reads CASSTSGLTGETQYF. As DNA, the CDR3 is TGTGCCAGCAGTACCTCGGGACTTACCGGGGAGACCCAGTACTTC.

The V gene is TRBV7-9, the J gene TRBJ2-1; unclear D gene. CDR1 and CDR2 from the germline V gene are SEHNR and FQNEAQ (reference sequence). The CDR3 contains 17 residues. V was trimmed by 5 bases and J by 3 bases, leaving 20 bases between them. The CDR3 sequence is CASSPRRTLRNYNEQFF. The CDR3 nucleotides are TGTGCCAGCAGCCCGAGGAGAACGTTGAGAAACTACAATGAGCAGTTCTTC.

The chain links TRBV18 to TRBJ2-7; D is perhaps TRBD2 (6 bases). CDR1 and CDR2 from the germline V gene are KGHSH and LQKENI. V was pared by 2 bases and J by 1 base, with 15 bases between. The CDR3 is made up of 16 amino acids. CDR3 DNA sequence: TGTGCCAGCTCACCAATCGTCGGGGCGGGGTCCTACGAGCAGTACTTC. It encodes CASSPIVGAGSYEQYF. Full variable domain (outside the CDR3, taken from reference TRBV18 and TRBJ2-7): NAGVMQNPRHLVRRRGQEARLRCSPMKGHSHVYWYRQLPEEGLKFMVYLQKENIIDESGMPKERFSAEFPKEGPSILRIQQVVRGDSAAYFCASSPIVGAGSYEQYFGPGTRLTVT.

The CDR3: CASSVDGALYGYTF. CDR3 bases: TGTGCCAGCAGCGTAGACGGGGCCCTCTATGGCTACACCTTC. J is TRBJ1-2 and V is TRBV9; D might be TRBD1 (5 bases). CDR1 and CDR2 (germline): SGDLS, YYNGEE. CDR3 length: 14 amino acids. Trimming took 0 bases from V and 4 from J, leaving 10 bases between them. The full variable domain, with the rest looked up from reference TRBV9 and TRBJ1-2, is DSGVTQTPKHLITATGQRVTLRCSPRSGDLSVYWYQQSLDQGLQFLIQYYNGEERAKGNILERFSAQQFPDLHSELNLSSLELGDSALYFCASSVDGALYGYTFGSGTRLTVV.

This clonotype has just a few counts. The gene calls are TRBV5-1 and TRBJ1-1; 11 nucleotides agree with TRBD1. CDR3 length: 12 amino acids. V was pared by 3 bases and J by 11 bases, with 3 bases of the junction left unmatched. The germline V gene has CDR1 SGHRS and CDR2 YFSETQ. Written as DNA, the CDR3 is TGCGCCAGCAGCTGGACAGGGGGCAGGGCTTTCTTT. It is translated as CASSWTGGRAFF.

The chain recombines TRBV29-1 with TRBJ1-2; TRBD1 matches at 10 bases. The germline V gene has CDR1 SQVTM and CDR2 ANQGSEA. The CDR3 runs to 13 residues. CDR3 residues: CTDGQGVGDGYTF. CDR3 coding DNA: TGCACCGACGGACAGGGGGTTGGGGATGGCTACACCTTC.

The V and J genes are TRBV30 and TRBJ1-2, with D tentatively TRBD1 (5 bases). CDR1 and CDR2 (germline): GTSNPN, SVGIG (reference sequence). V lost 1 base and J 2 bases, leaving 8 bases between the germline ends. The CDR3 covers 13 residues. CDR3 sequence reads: CAWSGGRNYGYTF. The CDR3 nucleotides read TGTGCCTGGAGTGGGGGCAGGAACTATGGCTACACCTTC. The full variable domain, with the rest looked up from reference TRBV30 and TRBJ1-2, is SQTIHQWPATLVQPVGSPLSLECTVEGTSNPNLYWYRQAAGRGLQLLFYSVGIGQISSEVPQNLSASRPQDRQFILSSKKLLLSDSGFYLCAWSGGRNYGYTFGSGTRLTVV.

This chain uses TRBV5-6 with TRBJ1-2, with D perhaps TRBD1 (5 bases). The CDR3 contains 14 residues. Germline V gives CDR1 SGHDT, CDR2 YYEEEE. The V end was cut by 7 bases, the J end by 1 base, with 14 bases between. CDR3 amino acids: CASGNLGHNYGYTF. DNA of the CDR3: TGTGCCAGCGGCAATCTGGGGCATAACTATGGCTACACCTTC.

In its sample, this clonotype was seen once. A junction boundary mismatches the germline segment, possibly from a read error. Here the CDR3 reads CASSQDQAGASTDTQYF. CDR3 DNA: TGCGCCAGCAGCCAAGATCAGGCGGGGGCGTCCACAGATACGCAGTATTTT. V is TRBV3-1 and J is TRBJ2-3; D might be TRBD2 (7 bases). CDR3 length equals 17 residues. The germline gives CDR1 LGHDT, CDR2 YNNKEL (reference sequence).

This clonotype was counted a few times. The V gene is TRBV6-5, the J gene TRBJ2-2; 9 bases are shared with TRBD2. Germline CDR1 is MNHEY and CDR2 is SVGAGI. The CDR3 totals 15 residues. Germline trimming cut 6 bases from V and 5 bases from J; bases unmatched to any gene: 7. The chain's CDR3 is CASSSTLAGTGELFF. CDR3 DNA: TGTGCCAGCAGCTCGACCCTAGCGGGAACCGGGGAGCTGTTTTTT.

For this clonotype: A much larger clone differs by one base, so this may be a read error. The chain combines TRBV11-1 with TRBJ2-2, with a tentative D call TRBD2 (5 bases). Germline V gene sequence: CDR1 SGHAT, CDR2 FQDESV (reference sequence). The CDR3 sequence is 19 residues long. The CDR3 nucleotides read TGTACCAGCAGCCCAGACCGGGGATTGTTAGGTGCGAACACCGGGGAGCTGTTTTTT. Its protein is CTSSPDRGLLGANTGELFF.

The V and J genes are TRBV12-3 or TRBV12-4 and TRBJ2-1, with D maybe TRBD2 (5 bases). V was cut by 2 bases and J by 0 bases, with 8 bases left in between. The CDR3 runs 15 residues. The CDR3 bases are TGTGCCAGCAGTTTAAGGCTAGCCTCCTACAATGAGCAGTTCTTC. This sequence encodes CASSLRLASYNEQFF.

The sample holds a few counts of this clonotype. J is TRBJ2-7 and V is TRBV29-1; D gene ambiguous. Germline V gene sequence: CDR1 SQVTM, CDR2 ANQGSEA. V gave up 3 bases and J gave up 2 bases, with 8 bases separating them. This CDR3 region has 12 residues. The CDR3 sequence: CSVDLPTYEQYF. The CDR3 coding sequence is TGCAGCGTTGATTTGCCTACCTACGAGCAGTACTTC.

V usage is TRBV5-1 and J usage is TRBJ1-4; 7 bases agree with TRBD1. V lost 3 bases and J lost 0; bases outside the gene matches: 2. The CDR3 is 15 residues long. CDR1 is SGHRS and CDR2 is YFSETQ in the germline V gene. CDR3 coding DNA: TGCGCCAGCAGCTGGGGGACAGCAACTAATGAAAAACTGTTTTTT. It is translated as CASSWGTATNEKLFF.

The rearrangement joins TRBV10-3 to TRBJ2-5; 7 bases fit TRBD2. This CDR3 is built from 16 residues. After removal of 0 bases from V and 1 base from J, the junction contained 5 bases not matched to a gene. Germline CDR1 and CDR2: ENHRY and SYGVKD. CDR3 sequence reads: CAISESVASGQETQYF. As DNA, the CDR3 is TGTGCCATCAGTGAGTCTGTGGCTAGCGGCCAAGAGACCCAGTACTTC.